This passage covers 10 T cell receptor beta chains from one sample sequenced in a study of blood T cells in healthy people across ages. A second roughly 6 to 11 cycle PCR used barcoded and J-beta primers. TCRdb reprocessed the 5' RACE reads with MiXCR, giving one entry per CDR3 protein. The data show 650,000 to 800,000 distinct CDR3 sequences, with around 43% seen just once and approximately 20% held by the top ten. Sequencing was performed on blood. These receptors were obtained from a man aged 60-69 years in good health.

V gene TRBV6-5 combines with J gene TRBJ2-7; 8 nucleotides agree with TRBD1. This CDR3 is built from 15 residues. Germline V gene data show CDR1 as MNHEY and CDR2 as SVGAGI. The junction had 4 bases not matched to a gene; V was cut back by 0 bases and J by 3 bases. The CDR3 DNA sequence: TGTGCCAGCAGTTACTCGGCGACAGGGGTCTACGAGCAGTACTTC. This translates into CASSYSATGVYEQYF.

J is TRBJ2-2 and V is TRBV7-2; tentatively, D is TRBD1 (6 bases). V lost 7 bases, J lost 0 bases, and 18 bases lay in between. The CDR3 has 17 amino acids. CDR1 is SGHTA and CDR2 is FQGNSA in the germline V gene. CDR3 in DNA: TGTGCCAGCACCCCTACAGGGCGTCGGGCGAACACCGGGGAGCTGTTTTTT. It specifies CASTPTGRRANTGELFF.

The gene calls are TRBV6-5 and TRBJ2-5; weak D call: TRBD1 (5 bases). The better agreement between TRBJ2-7 and the DNA end casts doubt on the J call. Per the germline V gene, CDR1 is MNHEY and CDR2 is SVGAGI. This CDR3 contains 16 residues. The CDR3 sequence: CASSPTFGRAYYEQYF. DNA of the CDR3: TGTGCCAGCAGTCCGACGTTTGGCAGGGCTTACTACGAGCAGTACTTC.

This clonotype was seen a handful of times. The V call is TRBV29-1, the J call TRBJ2-2, with a weak D call TRBD1 (6 bases). Trimming pared 0 bases from V and 5 bases from J, leaving 16 bases between. Germline V gene data show CDR1 as SQVTM and CDR2 as ANQGSEA. This CDR3 has 16 amino acids. CDR3 protein: CSVEETGSGLTGELFF. In DNA form, the CDR3 reads TGCAGCGTTGAAGAAACAGGGTCGGGTTTGACCGGGGAGCTGTTTTTT.

The chain uses TRBV7-9 and TRBJ1-2; D is possibly TRBD1 (6 bases). This CDR3 spans 13 amino acids. V was clipped by 5 bases and J by 7 bases, with 14 bases between them. CDR1 is SEHNR and CDR2 is FQNEAQ in the germline V gene (reference sequence). CDR3 protein: CASSPNRDGGYTF. CDR3 bases: TGTGCCAGCAGCCCTAACAGGGACGGTGGCTACACCTTC. The full variable domain, its missing parts supplied by reference TRBV7-9 and TRBJ1-2, is DTGVSQNPRHKITKRGQNVTFRCDPISEHNRLYWYRQTLGQGPEFLTYFQNEAQLEKSRLLSDRFSAERPKGSFSTLEIQRTEQGDSAMYLCASSPNRDGGYTFGSGTRLTVV.

This clonotype was detected a few times. The chain carries TRBV6-6 and TRBJ2-5, with D perhaps matching TRBD2 (5 bases). The better agreement between TRBJ2-7 and the DNA end casts doubt on the J call. Germline CDR1 is MNHNY and CDR2 is SVGAGI (reference sequence). The CDR3 totals 13 residues. The CDR3 DNA follows: TGTGCCAGCAGTTACTCCGGGATGGGCGAGCAGTACTTC. It specifies CASSYSGMGEQYF.

The chain links TRBV6-5 to TRBJ2-3, with D tentatively TRBD2 (7 bases). V gave up 5 bases and J gave up 2 bases, with 14 bases separating them. This CDR3 comprises 15 residues. CDR1 is MNHEY, CDR2 SVGAGI, per germline. For the CDR3, the DNA is TGTGCCAGCAGTCCCGGCGGGGGCCTCACAGATACGCAGTATTTT. It specifies CASSPGGGLTDTQYF.

Ten or more counts support this clonotype. The V and J genes are TRBV20-1 and TRBJ2-5, with D hard to call. Germline CDR1 is DFQATT and CDR2 is SNEGSKA (reference sequence). With 0 bases removed from V and 5 bases from J, the gap between germline ends came to 4 bases. There are 11 residues in the CDR3. CDR3: CSARDSETQYF. CDR3 sequence (DNA): TGCAGTGCTAGAGATTCTGAGACCCAGTACTTC.

V is TRBV27 and J is TRBJ2-4; D remains ambiguous. The end of the DNA is better explained by TRBJ2-7, so the J call may be wrong. The CDR3 has 17 residues. Germline V gene lookup returns CDR1 MNHEY and CDR2 SMNVEV (reference sequence). The DNA for the CDR3 is TGTGCCAGCAGCAGCAAAATCGCCGGGCACAGATCAGACGAGCAGTACTTC. Translating gives CASSSKIAGHRSDEQYF.

This chain links TRBV20-1 with TRBJ2-4; 7 bases fit TRBD1. Gene TRBJ2-7 matches the end of the DNA better, so the J call may be wrong. Germline V gene data show CDR1 as DFQATT and CDR2 as SNEGSKA (reference sequence). CDR3 length: 14 residues. CDR3 DNA sequence: TGCAGTGCCGCCCCCCGACAGGGTACCTACGAGCAGTACTTC. Translating gives CSAAPRQGTYEQYF.